These 27 T cell receptor beta chains were sequenced from one sample in a study of T cell repertoires in cytomegalovirus infection (dated by TCRdb to between 2018 and 2020). Reads for this sample came from an Illumina HiSeq 1500. TCRdb reworked the public reads: Q25 trimming with fastp, MiXCR clone assembly, productive beta chains retained. Each CDR3 protein gets just one entry, which takes the most common genes and DNA from the rows behind it. The sample table contains some 680,000 distinct CDR3 sequences; only one count was recorded for about 40% of them. The ten biggest clones cover roughly 2.9% of the sample. The sample comprised PBMCs. The receptors derive from a human donor in good health (CMV status not recorded). Some clones in this sample may be carry-over from other donors' samples.

This clonotype appeared a few times. The chain links TRBV2 to TRBJ2-7; 9 bases agree with TRBD1. The CDR3 is 13 amino acids. Trimming removed 3 bases from V and 5 bases from J; junction bases left unmatched: 2. The germline gives CDR1 SNHLY, CDR2 FYNNEI. CDR3 coding DNA: TGTGCCAGCAGTGAGGACAGGGGCCACGAGCAGTACTTC. It specifies CASSEDRGHEQYF.

This chain uses TRBV28 with TRBJ2-1; the match to TRBD2 covers 10 bases. Germline V gene lookup returns CDR1 MDHEN and CDR2 SYDVKM. CDR3 length: 14 amino acids. V shed 11 bases and J 11 bases; nucleotides not matched to a gene: 15. The CDR3 sequence is CASGQRGGPVKQFF. The CDR3 region has the DNA TGTGCCTCCGGGCAGCGGGGGGGTCCGGTTAAGCAGTTCTTC.

As regards this clonotype: The CDR3 ends on some other residue instead of the conserved phenylalanine or tryptophan, so this is likely a read error. The rearrangement uses TRBV29-1 and TRBJ2-7; D may be TRBD1 (6 bases). The length of the CDR3 is 11 residues. The germline V gene has CDR1 SQVTM and CDR2 ANQGSEA. Trimming pared 5 bases from V and 5 bases from J, leaving 10 bases between. The CDR3 nucleotides read TGCAGCGTTTTCGGACAGAACGAGCAGTACTTA. Translating gives CSVFGQNEQYL.

This chain links TRBV28 with TRBJ2-5; D remains unclear. Trimming took 5 bases from V and 3 from J, leaving 16 bases between them. The CDR3 length is 15 residues. Germline loops: CDR1 MDHEN, CDR2 SYDVKM. The CDR3 here is CASSPPGHAKETQYF. In DNA form, the CDR3 reads TGTGCCAGCAGTCCCCCCGGGCATGCCAAAGAGACCCAGTACTTC.

This chain links TRBV6-5 with TRBJ1-6, with D possibly TRBD1 on 5 matching bases. This CDR3 has 18 amino acids. CDR1 and CDR2 from the germline V gene are MNHEY and SVGAGI. V lost 0 bases to trimming and J lost 10 bases, with 22 bases between them. This CDR3 reads CASSYSRGATSLNSPLHF. In DNA, the CDR3 is TGTGCCAGCAGTTACTCGAGGGGCGCAACGAGCCTCAACTCACCCCTCCACTTT.

This chain links TRBV20-1 with TRBJ2-2; D is undetermined. The CDR3 consists of 13 residues. Germline assignment: CDR1 DFQATT and CDR2 SNEGSKA (reference sequence). Trimming pared 5 bases from V and 6 bases from J, leaving 13 bases between. CDR3 nucleotides: TGCAGTGCTCCCTCCTTGAGTCCCGGGGAGCTGTTTTTT. Translation: CSAPSLSPGELFF.

CDR3 bases: TGCAGCGTTGTCCCTTTTTCTGGGAACACTGAAGCTTTCTTT. It specifies CSVVPFSGNTEAFF. The rearrangement joins TRBV29-1 to TRBJ1-1, with D unresolved. V gave up 4 bases and J gave up 1 base, with 13 bases separating them. This CDR3 is 14 amino acids long. Germline CDR1 and CDR2: SQVTM and ANQGSEA.

This clonotype was seen at least ten times. This rearrangement joins TRBV27 to TRBJ2-7; 10 positions agree with TRBD2. Per the germline V gene, CDR1 is MNHEY and CDR2 is SMNVEV (reference sequence). The V segment lost 5 bases and the J segment 5 bases; nucleotides outside the gene matches: 15. The CDR3 loop spans 17 amino acids. In DNA, the CDR3 is TGTGCCAGCAGTCGCCGCCCAGCGGGGGGGAGGATCAACGAGCAGTACTTC. The encoded protein is CASSRRPAGGRINEQYF.

The chain employs TRBV9 and TRBJ2-1, with D maybe TRBD2 (5 bases). V was clipped by 0 bases and J by 8 bases, with 12 bases between them. The CDR3 runs 14 residues. CDR1 SGDLS and CDR2 YYNGEE come from the germline V gene. Here the CDR3 DNA reads TGTGCCAGCAGCGTAGCCCTAGGAGGCGATGAGCAGTTCTTC. It specifies CASSVALGGDEQFF.

This clonotype was detected only a few times. The chain joins TRBV27 to TRBJ1-1; D is perhaps TRBD1 (5 bases). The CDR3 covers 12 residues. Germline CDR1 and CDR2: MNHEY and SMNVEV (reference sequence). Trimming pared 5 bases from V and 8 bases from J, leaving 12 bases between. The CDR3 protein is CASSPLGGEAFF. CDR3 DNA sequence: TGTGCCAGCAGTCCTCTTGGGGGAGAAGCTTTCTTT.

The sample holds a few counts of this clonotype. The V call is TRBV19, the J call TRBJ2-4; D not certain. Trimming took 1 base from V and 0 from J, leaving 16 bases between them. Germline V gives CDR1 LNHDA, CDR2 SQIVND (reference sequence). The CDR3 length is 18 residues. The DNA of the CDR3 is TGTGCCAGTAGTATAGGATTTCGTGCCCTACTAGCCAAAAACATTCAGTACTTC. Translation: CASSIGFRALLAKNIQYF.

The chain links TRBV28 to TRBJ2-3; 9 bases are a match to TRBD1. V dropped 2 bases and J dropped 1; count of bases not matched to a gene: 4. This CDR3 is 16 amino acids long. Germline V CDR1 and CDR2: MDHEN, SYDVKM. CDR3 in DNA: TGTGCCAGCAGTTTACCGGGACAGGGACGCACAGATACGCAGTATTTT. The encoded protein is CASSLPGQGRTDTQYF. The variable domain in full, with the rest retrieved from reference TRBV28 and TRBJ2-3, is DVKVTQSSRYLVKRTGEKVFLECVQDMDHENMFWYRQDPGLGLRLIYFSYDVKMKEKGDIPEGYSVSREKKERFSLILESASTNQTSMYLCASSLPGQGRTDTQYFGPGTRLTVL.

The chain links TRBV20-1 to TRBJ1-4; 9 positions match TRBD1. Germline loops: CDR1 DFQATT, CDR2 SNEGSKA (reference sequence). The trim removed 4 bases at V and 8 bases at J, leaving 5 bases unmatched. The CDR3 length is 13 residues. The CDR3 loop reads CSANGQGSEKLFF. Written as DNA, the CDR3 is TGCAGTGCTAACGGACAGGGGAGCGAAAAACTGTTTTTT.

This chain links TRBV2 with TRBJ2-2; tentatively, D is TRBD1 (5 bases). This CDR3 is built from 10 residues. Trimming took off 7 bases at V and 11 bases at J, with 8 bases between the two ends. The germline V gene encodes CDR1 SNHLY and CDR2 FYNNEI. The CDR3 region is CASMRTELFF. The CDR3 DNA sequence: TGTGCCAGCATGAGGACAGAGCTGTTTTTT.

The chain recombines TRBV2 with TRBJ1-1, with D possibly TRBD1 on 5 matching bases. This CDR3 contains 13 residues. Trimming left V 4 bases short and J 4 bases short, with 10 bases between. Germline V gene data show CDR1 as SNHLY and CDR2 as FYNNEI. CDR3 sequence reads: CASSAGGSTEAFF. CDR3 bases: TGTGCCAGCAGTGCGGGGGGAAGCACTGAAGCTTTCTTT.

This clonotype has just a few counts. V and J are TRBV6-1 and TRBJ2-3; D not certain. Trimming pared 1 base from V and 2 bases from J, leaving 7 bases between. From germline, CDR1 is MNHNS and CDR2 SASEGT. The CDR3 is 14 amino acids. CDR3 in DNA: TGTGCCAGCAGTGAAGGTCAGCACACAGATACGCAGTATTTT. Its translation: CASSEGQHTDTQYF.

This clonotype was seen a few times. The V gene is TRBV28, the J gene TRBJ2-7; the D is unclear. The V end lost 2 bases, the J end lost 2 bases, and 7 bases lay between the germline ends. Germline values: CDR1 MDHEN, CDR2 SYDVKM. The CDR3 runs to 13 residues. The CDR3 loop is CASSLNQPYEQYF. In DNA form, the CDR3 reads TGTGCCAGCAGTTTAAACCAACCCTACGAGCAGTACTTC. Full variable domain (remainder filled in from reference TRBV28 and TRBJ2-7): DVKVTQSSRYLVKRTGEKVFLECVQDMDHENMFWYRQDPGLGLRLIYFSYDVKMKEKGDIPEGYSVSREKKERFSLILESASTNQTSMYLCASSLNQPYEQYFGPGTRLTVT.

The chain has TRBV28 and TRBJ1-4; D gene ambiguous. The ends were cut back, 5 bases at V and 11 bases at J, with 15 bases in the middle. Germline V CDR1 and CDR2: MDHEN, SYDVKM. CDR3 length: 13 residues. CDR3 region: CASSPGPLLKLFF. The CDR3 region has the DNA TGTGCCAGCAGTCCCGGACCGCTGTTGAAACTGTTTTTT.

V is TRBV15 and J is TRBJ2-3, with D perhaps assigned TRBD1 or TRBD2 (5 bases each). CDR1 LNHNV and CDR2 YYDKDF come from the germline V gene (reference sequence). Trimming shortened V by 3 bases and J by 4 bases, and 11 bases separated the two germline ends. The CDR3 extends over 14 amino acids. CDR3 in amino acids: CATSSDGASDTQYF. The CDR3 DNA is TGTGCCACCAGCAGCGACGGGGCTTCAGATACGCAGTATTTT.

This chain uses TRBV6-6 with TRBJ2-7; D ambiguous. Between the trimmed V and J ends, which lost 2 bases and 5 bases, there was a span of 13 bases. CDR1 is MNHNY, CDR2 SVGAGI, per germline (reference sequence). The CDR3 is 14 residues long. CDR3 nucleotides: TGTGCCAGCAGTTACGGCCTCCTAGGCGACGAGCAGTACTTC. Translation gives CASSYGLLGDEQYF.

This sequence joins TRBV20-1 and TRBJ2-5, with D perhaps given as TRBD1 or TRBD2 (6 bases each). V was shortened by 1 base and J by 7 bases, with 16 bases between the two germline ends. The CDR3 is 14 residues long. CDR1 and CDR2 from the germline V gene are DFQATT and SNEGSKA (reference sequence). Here the CDR3 DNA reads TGCAGTGCTAGAGGCCACGGGGGCGGGGTGACCCAGTACTTC. Protein product: CSARGHGGGVTQYF.

This clonotype was detected ten times or more. The rearrangement links TRBV12-3 or TRBV12-4 to TRBJ2-1; D unclear. Trimming shortened V by 3 bases and J by 6 bases, and 12 bases separated the two germline ends. This CDR3 contains 14 residues. DNA for the CDR3: TGTGCCAGCAGTTTGTTTTTTGGTTCCAATGAGCAGTTCTTC. It yields the protein CASSLFFGSNEQFF.

This clonotype was recorded a few times. This chain's CDR3 is CASRISGETQYF. The CDR3 nucleotides read TGTGCCAGCAGGATATCCGGAGAGACCCAGTACTTC. V and J are TRBV6-1 and TRBJ2-5; no firm D call. CDR1 is MNHNS, CDR2 SASEGT, per germline. The V end lost 6 bases, the J end lost 4 bases, and 9 bases lay between the germline ends. The length of the CDR3 is 12 residues.

This clonotype occurred many times. The chain has TRBV7-8 and TRBJ2-6; D gene uncertain. CDR1 SGHVS and CDR2 FQNEAQ come from the germline V gene. The CDR3 loop spans 11 amino acids. V lost 5 bases, J lost 12 bases, and 8 bases lay in between. CDR3 region: CASSTLGVLTF. The CDR3 bases are TGTGCCAGCAGCACACTTGGCGTCCTGACTTTC.

The table lists this clonotype with a few counts. The V gene is TRBV28, the J gene TRBJ2-3; D is undetermined. Germline lookup yields CDR1 MDHEN and CDR2 SYDVKM. V was clipped by 3 bases and J by 11 bases, with 12 bases between them. This CDR3 region has 12 residues. The CDR3 nucleotides are TGTGCCAGCAGTTTTAAGTTCTGGGGGCAGTATTTT. Residues: CASSFKFWGQYF.

This clonotype was detected many times. J is TRBJ1-1 and V is TRBV7-6; TRBD1 aligns across 8 bases. The CDR3 length is 14 residues. Trimming removed 4 bases from V and 5 bases from J; junction bases left unmatched: 6. Germline CDR1 reads SGHVS; CDR2 reads FNYEAQ. CDR3 amino acids: CASSSQQGDTEAFF. The CDR3, as DNA: TGTGCCAGCAGCTCACAACAGGGGGATACTGAAGCTTTCTTT.

This clonotype came up a few times. V usage is TRBV7-8 and J usage is TRBJ2-2; either TRBD1 or TRBD2 may supply D (5 bases each). V lost 6 bases to trimming and J lost 0 bases, with 23 bases between them. Germline loops: CDR1 SGHVS, CDR2 FQNEAQ. The CDR3 loop spans 19 amino acids. The CDR3 here is CASSSALEGRVANTGELFF. The CDR3 nucleotides are TGTGCCAGCAGTTCGGCCTTAGAGGGGCGCGTGGCGAACACCGGGGAGCTGTTTTTT. The whole variable domain, remainder taken from reference TRBV7-8 and TRBJ2-2, is GAGVSQSPRYKVAKRGQDVALRCDPISGHVSLFWYQQALGQGPEFLTYFQNEAQLDKSGLPSDRFFAERPEGSVSTLKIQRTQQEDSAVYLCASSSALEGRVANTGELFFGEGSRLTVL.